These 7 T cell receptor beta chains share one sample of origin, sequenced in a study of Ad26.COV2.S vaccination and SARS-CoV-2 variants. The sample's treatment: 19 received Ad26.COV2.S at low or high dose, single or two shots; a few received placebo; per-sample allocation not given. Each sample was drawn 63 days after the first injection (of vaccine or placebo). Sequencing used immunoSEQ multiplex PCR; TCRdb keeps in-frame clones, though not all of them. The data show roughly 320,000 clones, with 70% to 90% seen just once and roughly 2.1% held by the top ten. The sequenced sample was peripheral blood, obtained in a trial of Ad26.COV2.S vaccine versus placebo. The receptor set was obtained from a person between 18 and 65 years old who received the Ad26.COV2.S COVID-19 vaccine or a placebo.

The chain joins TRBV9 to TRBJ1-3, with 10 positions matching TRBD1. The CDR3 runs 17 residues. Germline-derived CDR1 and CDR2 are SGDLS and YYNGEE. After removal of 3 bases from V and 0 bases from J, the junction contained 6 bases not matched to a gene. In DNA, the CDR3 is TGTGCCAGCAGCGAGGGGACAGGGGTCTTCTCTGGAAACACCATATATTTT. The encoded protein is CASSEGTGVFSGNTIYF.

This sequence joins TRBV7-2 and TRBJ2-1, with 14 bases lining up with TRBD2. J was trimmed by 4 bases and V by 5 bases; bases with no gene match: 7. CDR1 and CDR2 (germline): SGHTA, FQGNSA. The CDR3 covers 17 residues. Here the CDR3 DNA reads TGTGCCAGCAGCCTCAGGACTAGCGGGGGGCGGTACAATGAGCAGTTCTTC. Residues: CASSLRTSGGRYNEQFF.

The chain employs TRBV21-1 and TRBJ2-1; the table's TRBD1 call for D was not verified on the DNA. TRBV21-1 is a pseudogene. The CDR3 loop spans 15 amino acids. The DNA of the CDR3 is TGTGCCAGCAGAGCACAGGGTGGGAAGAACAATGAGCAGTTCTTC. Amino acids: CASRAQGGKNNEQFF.

The chain is built from TRBV2 and TRBJ2-7; TRBD1 might be the D (5 bases). The V end lost 4 bases, the J end lost 2 bases, and 9 bases lay between the germline ends. The CDR3 runs 13 residues. Germline V gene sequence: CDR1 SNHLY, CDR2 FYNNEI. The CDR3 spells CASSVGHTYEQYF. The CDR3, as DNA: TGTGCCAGCAGTGTCGGACATACCTACGAGCAGTACTTC.

Worth noting for this clone: The sample carries other DNA sequences with the same CDR3. V usage is TRBV6-1 and J usage is TRBJ1-5; D remains unclear. Germline CDR1 reads MNHNS; CDR2 reads SASEGT. CDR3 length: 13 residues. V lost 1 base, J lost 4 bases, and 5 bases lay in between. The CDR3 nucleotides read TGTGCCAGCAGTGAAGTGAGTAATCAGCCCCAGCATTTT. This encodes CASSEVSNQPQHF.

The gene calls are TRBV24-1 and TRBJ2-1; D is uncertain. V dropped 3 bases and J dropped 7 bases, with 9 bases sitting between them. Germline lookup yields CDR1 KGHDR and CDR2 SFDVKD. There are 13 residues in the CDR3. Written as DNA, the CDR3 is TGTGCCACCAGTGATCCGACCATTAATGAGCAGTTCTTC. Protein product: CATSDPTINEQFF.

V is TRBV7-3 and J is TRBJ2-3; TRBD2 might be the D (5 bases). The germline gives CDR1 SGHTA, CDR2 FQGTGA. This CDR3 region has 18 residues. The V and J ends lost 5 bases and 4 bases respectively, with 25 bases between them. Here the CDR3 reads CASSPLGSKPGGSDTQYF. CDR3 DNA: TGTGCCAGCAGCCCGCTGGGTTCGAAGCCAGGAGGATCAGATACGCAGTATTTT. The entire variable domain, with the rest obtained from reference TRBV7-3 and TRBJ2-3, is as follows: GAGVSQTPSNKVTEKGKYVELRCDPISGHTALYWYRQSLGQGPEFLIYFQGTGAADDSGLPNDRFFAVRPEGSVSTLKIQRTERGDSAVYLCASSPLGSKPGGSDTQYFGPGTRLTVL.